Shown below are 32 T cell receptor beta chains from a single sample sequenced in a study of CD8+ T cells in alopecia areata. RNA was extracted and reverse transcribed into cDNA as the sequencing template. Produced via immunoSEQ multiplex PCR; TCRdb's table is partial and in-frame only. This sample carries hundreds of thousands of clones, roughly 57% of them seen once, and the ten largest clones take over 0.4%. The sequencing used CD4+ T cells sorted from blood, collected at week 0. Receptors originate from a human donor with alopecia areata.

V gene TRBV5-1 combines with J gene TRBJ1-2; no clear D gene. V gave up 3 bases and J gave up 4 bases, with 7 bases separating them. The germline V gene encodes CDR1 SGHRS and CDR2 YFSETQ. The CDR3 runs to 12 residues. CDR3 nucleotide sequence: TGCGCCAGCAGCTCAAACACCTATGGCTACACCTTC. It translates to CASSSNTYGYTF.

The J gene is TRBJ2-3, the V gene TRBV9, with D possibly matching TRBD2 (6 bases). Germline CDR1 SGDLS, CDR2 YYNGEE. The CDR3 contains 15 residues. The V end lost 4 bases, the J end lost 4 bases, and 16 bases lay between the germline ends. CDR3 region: CASSPGRLVPDTQYF. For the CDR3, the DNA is TGTGCCAGCAGCCCGGGGAGGCTAGTCCCAGATACGCAGTATTTT.

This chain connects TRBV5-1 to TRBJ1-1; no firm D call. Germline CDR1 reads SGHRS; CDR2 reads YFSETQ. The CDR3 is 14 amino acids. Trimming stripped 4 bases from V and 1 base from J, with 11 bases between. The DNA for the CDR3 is TGCGCCAGCAGCAAGGAACCGGGGAACACTGAAGCTTTCTTT. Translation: CASSKEPGNTEAFF.

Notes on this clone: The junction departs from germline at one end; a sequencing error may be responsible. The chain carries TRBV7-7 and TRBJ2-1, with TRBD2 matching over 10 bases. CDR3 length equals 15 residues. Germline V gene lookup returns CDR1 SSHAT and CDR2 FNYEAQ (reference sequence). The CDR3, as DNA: TGTGCTAGCAGCTTAGCTAGCGGGGGTAACAATGAGCAGTTCTTC. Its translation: CASSLASGGNNEQFF.

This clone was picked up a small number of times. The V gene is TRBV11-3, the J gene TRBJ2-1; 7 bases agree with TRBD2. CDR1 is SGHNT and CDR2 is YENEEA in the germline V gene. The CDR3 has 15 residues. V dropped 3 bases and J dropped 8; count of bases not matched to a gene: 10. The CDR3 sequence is CASSLGRGTYDEQFF. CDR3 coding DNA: TGTGCCAGCAGCTTGGGGAGGGGTACGTACGATGAGCAGTTCTTC.

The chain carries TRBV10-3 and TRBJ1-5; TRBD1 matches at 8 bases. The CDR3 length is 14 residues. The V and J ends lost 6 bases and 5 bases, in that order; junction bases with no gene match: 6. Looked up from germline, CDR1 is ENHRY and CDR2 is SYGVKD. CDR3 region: CAIRGAGGYQPQHF. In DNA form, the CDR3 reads TGTGCCATCAGGGGGGCAGGGGGCTATCAGCCCCAGCATTTT.

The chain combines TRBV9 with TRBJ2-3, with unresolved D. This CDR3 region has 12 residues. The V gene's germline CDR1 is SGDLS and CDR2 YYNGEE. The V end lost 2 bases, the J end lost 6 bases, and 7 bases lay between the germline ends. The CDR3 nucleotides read TGTGCCAGCAGCGTGGCGAGGGATACGCAGTATTTT. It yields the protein CASSVARDTQYF. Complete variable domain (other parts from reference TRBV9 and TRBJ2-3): DSGVTQTPKHLITATGQRVTLRCSPRSGDLSVYWYQQSLDQGLQFLIQYYNGEERAKGNILERFSAQQFPDLHSELNLSSLELGDSALYFCASSVARDTQYFGPGTRLTVL.

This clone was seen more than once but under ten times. CDR3 sequence reads: CASSERMGTLGTEAFF. As DNA, the CDR3 is TGTGCCAGCAGTGAAAGGATGGGGACCCTTGGCACTGAAGCTTTCTTT. The chain uses TRBV6-1 and TRBJ1-1; the D gene is possibly TRBD1 (5 bases). CDR3 length equals 16 residues. Germline-derived CDR1 and CDR2 are MNHNS and SASEGT. V shed 2 bases and J shed 4 bases, with 17 bases lying between them.

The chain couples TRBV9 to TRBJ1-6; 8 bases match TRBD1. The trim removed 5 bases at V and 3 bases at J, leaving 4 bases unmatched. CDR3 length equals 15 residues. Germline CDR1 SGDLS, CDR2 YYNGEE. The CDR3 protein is CASRRDRSYNSPLHF. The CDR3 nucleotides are TGTGCCAGCAGGCGGGACAGGAGCTATAATTCACCCCTCCACTTT. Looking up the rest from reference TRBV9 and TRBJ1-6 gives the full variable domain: DSGVTQTPKHLITATGQRVTLRCSPRSGDLSVYWYQQSLDQGLQFLIQYYNGEERAKGNILERFSAQQFPDLHSELNLSSLELGDSALYFCASRRDRSYNSPLHFGNGTRLTVT.

CDR3 sequence reads: CSVVRVGNYGYTF. The DNA for the CDR3 is TGCAGCGTTGTTAGGGTAGGGAACTATGGCTACACCTTC. The chain uses TRBV29-1 and TRBJ1-2; no clear D. The CDR3 contains 13 residues. The ends were cut back, 4 bases at V and 2 bases at J, with 11 bases in the middle. Germline assignment: CDR1 SQVTM and CDR2 ANQGSEA.

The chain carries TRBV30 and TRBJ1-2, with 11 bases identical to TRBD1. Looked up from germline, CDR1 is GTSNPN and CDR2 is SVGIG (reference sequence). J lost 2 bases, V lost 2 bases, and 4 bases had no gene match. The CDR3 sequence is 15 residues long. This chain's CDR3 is CAWSSGTGGNYGYTF. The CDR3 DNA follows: TGTGCCTGGAGTTCCGGGACAGGGGGAAACTATGGCTACACCTTC.

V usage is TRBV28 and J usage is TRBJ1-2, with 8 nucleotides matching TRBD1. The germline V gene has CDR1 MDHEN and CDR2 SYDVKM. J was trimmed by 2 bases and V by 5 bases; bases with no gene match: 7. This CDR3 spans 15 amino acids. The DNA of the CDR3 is TGTGCCAGCAGTCCCAGTGACAGGGGCAACTATGGCTACACCTTC. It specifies CASSPSDRGNYGYTF.

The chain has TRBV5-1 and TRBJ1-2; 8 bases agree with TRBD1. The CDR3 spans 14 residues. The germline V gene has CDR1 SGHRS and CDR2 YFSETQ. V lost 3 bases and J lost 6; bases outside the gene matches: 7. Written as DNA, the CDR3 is TGCGCCAGCAGCTCGTCGACAGGGGCCAATGGCTACACCTTC. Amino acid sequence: CASSSSTGANGYTF.

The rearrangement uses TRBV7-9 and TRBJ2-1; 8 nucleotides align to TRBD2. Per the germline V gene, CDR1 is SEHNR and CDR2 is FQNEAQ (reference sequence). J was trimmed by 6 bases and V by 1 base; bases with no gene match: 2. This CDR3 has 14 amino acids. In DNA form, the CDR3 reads TGTGCCAGCAGCTTAGTACGGGGGGGCAATGAGCAGTTCTTC. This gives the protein CASSLVRGGNEQFF. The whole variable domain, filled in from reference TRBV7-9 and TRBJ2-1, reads DTGVSQNPRHKITKRGQNVTFRCDPISEHNRLYWYRQTLGQGPEFLTYFQNEAQLEKSRLLSDRFSAERPKGSFSTLEIQRTEQGDSAMYLCASSLVRGGNEQFFGPGTRLTVL.

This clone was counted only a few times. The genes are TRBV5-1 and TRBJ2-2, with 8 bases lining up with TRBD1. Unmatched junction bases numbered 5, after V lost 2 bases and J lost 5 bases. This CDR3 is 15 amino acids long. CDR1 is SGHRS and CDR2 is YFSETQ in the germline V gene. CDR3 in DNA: TGCGCCAGCAGCTTTGACAGGGGACGGACCGGGGAGCTGTTTTTT. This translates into CASSFDRGRTGELFF.

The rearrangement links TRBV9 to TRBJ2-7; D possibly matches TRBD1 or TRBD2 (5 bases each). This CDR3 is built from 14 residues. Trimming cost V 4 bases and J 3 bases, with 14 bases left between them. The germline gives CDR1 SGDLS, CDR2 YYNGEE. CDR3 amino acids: CASSSGPQGYEQYF. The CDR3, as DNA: TGTGCCAGCAGCTCGGGACCTCAGGGCTACGAGCAGTACTTC.

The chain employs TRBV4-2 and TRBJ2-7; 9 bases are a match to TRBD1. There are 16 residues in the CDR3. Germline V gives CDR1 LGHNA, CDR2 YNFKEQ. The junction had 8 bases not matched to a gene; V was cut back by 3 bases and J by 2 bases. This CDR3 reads CASSHIGQGPTYEQYF. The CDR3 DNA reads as TGTGCCAGCAGCCATATAGGACAGGGGCCTACCTACGAGCAGTACTTC.

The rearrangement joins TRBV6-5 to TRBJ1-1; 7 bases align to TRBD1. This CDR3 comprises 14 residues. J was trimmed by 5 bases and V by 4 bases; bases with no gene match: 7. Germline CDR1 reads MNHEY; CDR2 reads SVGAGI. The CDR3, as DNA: TGTGCCAGCAGTTCCACACAGGGGAGAACTGAAGCTTTCTTT. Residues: CASSSTQGRTEAFF.

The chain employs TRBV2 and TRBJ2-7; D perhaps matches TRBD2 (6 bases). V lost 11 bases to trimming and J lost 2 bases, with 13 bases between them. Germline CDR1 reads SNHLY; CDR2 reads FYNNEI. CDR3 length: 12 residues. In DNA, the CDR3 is TGTGCCGGCGGGGACCGAGCCTACGAGCAGTACTTC. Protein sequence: CAGGDRAYEQYF.

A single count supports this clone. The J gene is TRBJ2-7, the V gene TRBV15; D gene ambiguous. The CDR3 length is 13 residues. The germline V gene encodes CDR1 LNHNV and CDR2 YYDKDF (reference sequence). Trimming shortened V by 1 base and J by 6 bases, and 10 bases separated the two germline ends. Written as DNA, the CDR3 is TGTGCCACCAGCAGAGGGCCGGAGTCCGAGCAGTACTTC. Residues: CATSRGPESEQYF. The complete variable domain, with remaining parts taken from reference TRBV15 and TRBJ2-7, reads DAMVIQNPRYQVTQFGKPVTLSCSQTLNHNVMYWYQQKSSQAPKLLFHYYDKDFNNEADTPDNFQSRRPNTSFCFLDIRSPGLGDTAMYLCATSRGPESEQYFGPGTRLTVT.

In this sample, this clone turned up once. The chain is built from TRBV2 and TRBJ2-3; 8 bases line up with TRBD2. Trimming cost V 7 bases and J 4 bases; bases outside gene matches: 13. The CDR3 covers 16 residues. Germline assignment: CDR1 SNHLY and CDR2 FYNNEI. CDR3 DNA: TGTGCCAGCACCGATCTAAAGCGGGGGACGCCAGATACGCAGTATTTT. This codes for CASTDLKRGTPDTQYF.

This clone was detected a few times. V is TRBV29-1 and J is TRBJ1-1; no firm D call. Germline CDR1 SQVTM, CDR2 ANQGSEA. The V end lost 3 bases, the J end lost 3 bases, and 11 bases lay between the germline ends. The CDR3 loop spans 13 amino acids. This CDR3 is CSVETPGYTEAFF. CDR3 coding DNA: TGCAGCGTTGAGACCCCGGGTTACACTGAAGCTTTCTTT.

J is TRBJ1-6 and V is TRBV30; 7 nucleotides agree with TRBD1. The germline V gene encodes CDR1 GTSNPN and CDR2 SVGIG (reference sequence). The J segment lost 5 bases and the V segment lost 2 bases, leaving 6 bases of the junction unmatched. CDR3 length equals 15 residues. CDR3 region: CAWSREQGNNSPLHF. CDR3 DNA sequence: TGTGCCTGGAGTCGGGAACAGGGGAATAATTCACCCCTCCACTTT.

CDR3 loop: CASSLRANEKLFF. For the CDR3, the DNA is TGTGCCAGCAGCTTAAGGGCTAATGAAAAACTGTTTTTT. V gene TRBV13 combines with J gene TRBJ1-4; no firm D call. V was cut by 2 bases and J by 3 bases, with 4 bases left in between. This CDR3 is built from 13 residues. Germline V gene data show CDR1 as PRHDT and CDR2 as FYEKMQ (reference sequence).

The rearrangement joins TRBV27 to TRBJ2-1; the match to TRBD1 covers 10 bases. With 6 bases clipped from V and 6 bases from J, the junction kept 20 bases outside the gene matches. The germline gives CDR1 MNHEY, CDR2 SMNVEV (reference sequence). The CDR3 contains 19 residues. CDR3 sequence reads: CASRNTLRSGQGSSNEQFF. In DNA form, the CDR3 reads TGTGCCAGCAGAAACACCCTTCGTTCGGGACAGGGGTCAAGCAATGAGCAGTTCTTC.

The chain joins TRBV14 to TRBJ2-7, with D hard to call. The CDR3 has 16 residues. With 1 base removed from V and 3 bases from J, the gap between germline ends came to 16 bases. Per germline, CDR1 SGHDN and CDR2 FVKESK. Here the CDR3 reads CASSQGYGLGNYEQYF. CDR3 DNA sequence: TGTGCCAGCAGCCAAGGTTACGGCCTAGGGAACTACGAGCAGTACTTC. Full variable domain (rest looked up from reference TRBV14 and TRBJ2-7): EAGVTQFPSHSVIEKGQTVTLRCDPISGHDNLYWYRRVMGKEIKFLLHFVKESKQDESGMPNNRFLAERTGGTYSTLKVQPAELEDSGVYFCASSQGYGLGNYEQYFGPGTRLTVT.

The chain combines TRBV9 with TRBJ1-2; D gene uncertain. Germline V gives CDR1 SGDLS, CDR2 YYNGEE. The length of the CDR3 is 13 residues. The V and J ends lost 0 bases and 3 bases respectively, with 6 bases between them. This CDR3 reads CASSVVDYYGYTF. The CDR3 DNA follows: TGTGCCAGCAGCGTAGTTGATTACTATGGCTACACCTTC.

CDR3 nucleotides: TGCGCCAGCAGCCCGGGTCAACAGGAGACCCAGTACTTC. Translating it yields CASSPGQQETQYF. J is TRBJ2-5 and V is TRBV5-1; D ambiguous. The CDR3 covers 13 residues. Germline V gene sequence: CDR1 SGHRS, CDR2 YFSETQ. V gave up 4 bases and J gave up 5 bases, with 12 bases separating them.

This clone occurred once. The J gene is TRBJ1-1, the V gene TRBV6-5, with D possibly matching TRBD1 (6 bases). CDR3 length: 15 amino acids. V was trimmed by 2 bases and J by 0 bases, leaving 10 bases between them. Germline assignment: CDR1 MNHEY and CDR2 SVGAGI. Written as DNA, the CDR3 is TGTGCCAGCAGTTACCGAGGGGGGATGAACACTGAAGCTTTCTTT. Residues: CASSYRGGMNTEAFF.

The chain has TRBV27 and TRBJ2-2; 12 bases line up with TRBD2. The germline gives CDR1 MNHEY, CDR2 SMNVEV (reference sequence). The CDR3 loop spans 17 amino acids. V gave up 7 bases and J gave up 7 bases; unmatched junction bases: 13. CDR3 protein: CASTEFRLAGAHGELFF. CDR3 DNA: TGTGCCAGCACCGAGTTTAGACTAGCGGGAGCCCACGGGGAGCTGTTTTTT.

The CDR3 sequence: CASSPGQAYNEQFF. CDR3 bases: TGTGCCAGCTCACCGGGACAGGCCTACAATGAGCAGTTCTTC. This chain uses TRBV18 with TRBJ2-1; 8 positions agree with TRBD1. V gave up 3 bases and J gave up 2 bases; unmatched junction bases: 0. This CDR3 is 14 amino acids long. Per the germline V gene, CDR1 is KGHSH and CDR2 is LQKENI.

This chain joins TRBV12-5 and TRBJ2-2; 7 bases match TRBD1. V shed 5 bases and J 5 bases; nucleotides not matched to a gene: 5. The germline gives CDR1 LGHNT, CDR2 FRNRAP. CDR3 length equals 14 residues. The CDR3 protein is CASGRQGQTGELFF. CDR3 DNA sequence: TGTGCTAGTGGTCGACAGGGACAAACCGGGGAGCTGTTTTTT.